This TCR beta chain comes out of a study of T cell responses to AZD1222 COVID-19 vaccine. This CDR3 has 16 amino acids. With 2 bases clipped from V and 0 bases from J, the junction kept 6 bases outside the gene matches. Per germline, CDR1 SGHKS and CDR2 YYEKEE (reference sequence). Assay used: immunoSEQ multiplex PCR; TCRdb lists only in-frame clones, some missing. The sample lists about 160,000 clones, approximately 87% occurring once. The rearrangement uses TRBV5-5 and TRBJ2-3; 7 bases are a match to TRBD1. The clonotype comes from an adult who received the AZD1222 COVID-19 vaccine. The specimen comprised peripheral blood, sampled 28 days after the second AZD1222 dose. The DNA of the CDR3 is TGTGCCAGCAGCTTATTTTGGACAGGAAGCACAGATACGCAGTATTTT. As protein: CASSLFWTGSTDTQYF.